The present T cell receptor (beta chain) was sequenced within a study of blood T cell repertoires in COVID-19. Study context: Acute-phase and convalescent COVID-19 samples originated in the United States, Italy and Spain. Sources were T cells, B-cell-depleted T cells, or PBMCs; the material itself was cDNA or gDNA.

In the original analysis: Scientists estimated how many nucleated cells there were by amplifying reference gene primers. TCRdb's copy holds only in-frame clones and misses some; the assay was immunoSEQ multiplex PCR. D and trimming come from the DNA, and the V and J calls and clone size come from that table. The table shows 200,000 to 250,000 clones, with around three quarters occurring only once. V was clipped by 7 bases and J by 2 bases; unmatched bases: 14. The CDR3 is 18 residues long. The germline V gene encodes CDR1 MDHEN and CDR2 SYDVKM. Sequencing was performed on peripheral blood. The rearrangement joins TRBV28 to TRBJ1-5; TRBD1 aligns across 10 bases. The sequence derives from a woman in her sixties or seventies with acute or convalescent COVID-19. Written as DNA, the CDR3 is TGTGCCAGCAATACTAGGACAGGGGGGTTCCCGGGCAATCAGCCCCAGCATTTT. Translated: CASNTRTGGFPGNQPQHF.